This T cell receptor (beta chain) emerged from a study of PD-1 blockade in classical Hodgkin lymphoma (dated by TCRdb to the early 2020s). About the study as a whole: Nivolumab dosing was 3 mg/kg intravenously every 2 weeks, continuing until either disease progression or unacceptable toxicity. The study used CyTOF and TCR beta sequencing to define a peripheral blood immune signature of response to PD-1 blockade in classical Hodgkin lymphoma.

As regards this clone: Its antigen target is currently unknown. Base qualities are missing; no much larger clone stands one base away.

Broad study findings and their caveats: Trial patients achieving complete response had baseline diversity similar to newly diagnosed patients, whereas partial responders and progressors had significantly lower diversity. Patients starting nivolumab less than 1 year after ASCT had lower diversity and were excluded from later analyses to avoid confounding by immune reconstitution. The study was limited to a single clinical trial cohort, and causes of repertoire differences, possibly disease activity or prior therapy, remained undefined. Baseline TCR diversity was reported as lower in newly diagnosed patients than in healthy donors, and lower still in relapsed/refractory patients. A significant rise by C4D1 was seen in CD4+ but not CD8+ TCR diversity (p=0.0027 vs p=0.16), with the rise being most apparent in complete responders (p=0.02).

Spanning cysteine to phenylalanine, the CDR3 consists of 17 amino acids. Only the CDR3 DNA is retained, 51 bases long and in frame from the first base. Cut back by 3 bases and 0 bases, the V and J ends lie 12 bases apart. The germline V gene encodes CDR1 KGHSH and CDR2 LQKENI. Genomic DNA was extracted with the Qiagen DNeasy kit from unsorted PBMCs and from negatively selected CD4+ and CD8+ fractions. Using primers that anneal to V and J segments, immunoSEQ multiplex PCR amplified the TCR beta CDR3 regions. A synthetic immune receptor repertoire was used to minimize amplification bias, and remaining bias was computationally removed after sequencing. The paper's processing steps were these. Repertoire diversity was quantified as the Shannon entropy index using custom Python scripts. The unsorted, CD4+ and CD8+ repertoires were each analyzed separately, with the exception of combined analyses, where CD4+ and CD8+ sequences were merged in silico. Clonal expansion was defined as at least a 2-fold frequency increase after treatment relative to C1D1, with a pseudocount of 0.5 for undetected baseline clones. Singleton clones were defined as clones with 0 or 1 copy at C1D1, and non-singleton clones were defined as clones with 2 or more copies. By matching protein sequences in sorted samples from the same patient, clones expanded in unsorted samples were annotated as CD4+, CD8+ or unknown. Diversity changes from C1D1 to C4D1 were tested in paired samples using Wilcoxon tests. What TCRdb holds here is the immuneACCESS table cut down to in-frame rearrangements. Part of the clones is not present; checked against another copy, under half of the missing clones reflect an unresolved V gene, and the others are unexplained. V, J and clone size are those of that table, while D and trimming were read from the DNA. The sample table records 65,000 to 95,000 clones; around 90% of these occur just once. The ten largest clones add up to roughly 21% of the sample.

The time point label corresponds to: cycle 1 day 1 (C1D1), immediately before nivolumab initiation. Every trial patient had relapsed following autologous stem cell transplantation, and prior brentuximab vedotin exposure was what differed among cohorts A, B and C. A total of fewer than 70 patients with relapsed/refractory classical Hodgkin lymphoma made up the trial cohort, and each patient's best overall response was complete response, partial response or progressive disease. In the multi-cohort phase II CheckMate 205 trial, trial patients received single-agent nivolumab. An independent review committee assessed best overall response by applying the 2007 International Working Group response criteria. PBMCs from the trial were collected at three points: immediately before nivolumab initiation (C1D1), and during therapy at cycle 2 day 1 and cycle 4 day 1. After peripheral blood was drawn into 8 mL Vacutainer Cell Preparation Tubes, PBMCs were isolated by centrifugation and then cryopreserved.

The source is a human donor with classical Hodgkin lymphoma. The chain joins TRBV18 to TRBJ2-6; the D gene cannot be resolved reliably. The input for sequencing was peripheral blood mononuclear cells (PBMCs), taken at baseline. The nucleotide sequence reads TGTGCCAGCTCACCTCATCCTATTAGCTCTGGGGCCAACGTCCTGACTTTC. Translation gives CASSPHPISSGANVLTF.